Given below is one T cell receptor (beta chain) in context. No antigen is known for it. PCR amplification relied on 60 Vbeta primers (plus 13 Jbeta primers). Generated by immunoSEQ multiplex PCR, the TCRdb table keeps only in-frame clones and is missing some. Altogether about 160,000 clones are present, about 80% being singletons, with the ten largest covering about 9.7%. The record originates from a study of cytomegalovirus exposure and HLA in healthy donors. Overall study results and limits: With DRB1 most and HLA-C fewest, TCR association rates differed between HLA loci in a later analysis. A later analysis linked a missense variant in DCLRE1C to the trimming of TCR beta V and J genes.

This TCR came from a man in his late teens or twenties in good health and CMV-seropositive. The sample comprised PBMCs.

The chain's CDR3 is CASSVLSTDEQFF. The CDR3 DNA sequence: TGTGCCAGCAGCGTCCTTAGTACCGATGAGCAGTTCTTC. J is TRBJ2-1 and V is TRBV9, with unresolved D. Germline V gene lookup returns CDR1 SGDLS and CDR2 YYNGEE. The V end lost 2 bases, the J end lost 8 bases, and 11 bases lay between the germline ends. The CDR3 sequence is 13 residues long.